This T cell receptor (beta chain) derives from a study of blood T cell repertoires in COVID-19. In the original processing: Quantification of nucleated cells was approximated via reference gene primer amplification. The method was immunoSEQ multiplex PCR; TCRdb's version includes in-frame clones alone and lacks a portion of them. The DNA gave D and trimming, while V, J and clone size come from that table. The repertoire includes about 41,000 clones, over 70% of them detected once, and under 55% sits in the top ten. V shed 10 bases, J shed 8 bases, and the junction held 5 bases outside the gene matches. The CDR3 has 14 amino acids. The germline CDR1 and CDR2 sequences are ENHRY and SYGVKD.

Sequenced material: peripheral blood. The receptor was isolated from a woman over 75 with active or convalescent COVID-19. The chain joins TRBV10-3 to TRBJ2-1; TRBD2 matches at 16 bases. The chain's CDR3 is CATSGLAGGDEQFF. The CDR3 bases are TGTGCCACATCGGGACTAGCGGGAGGGGATGAGCAGTTCTTC.